This T cell receptor (beta chain) stems from a study of cytomegalovirus exposure and HLA in healthy donors. Across the whole study: A data release that came early held roughly 80 million unique TCRs from HLA-typed donors.

Findings and limits, study-wide: A missense variant in DCLRE1C was later tied to TCR beta V- and J-gene trimming. Using a false discovery rate of 0.05, a later analysis showed that 16,951 TCR beta sequences were associated with HLA alleles.

PCR was performed using 60 Vbeta and 13 Jbeta primers. Assay used: immunoSEQ multiplex PCR; TCRdb lists only in-frame clones, some missing. The sample has fewer than 200,000 clones, approximately 80% seen once. The CDR3 is made up of 14 amino acids. The germline V and J ends were trimmed by 6 bases and 1 base, with 12 bases remaining between them. Germline V gives CDR1 MNHNS, CDR2 SASEGT. About this clone: The antigen is not known.

This receptor was identified in a woman aged 18 to 35 in good health and CMV-seronegative. The chain is built from TRBV6-1 and TRBJ1-1; D gene unclear. Sequenced: PBMCs. The CDR3 DNA follows: TGTGCCAGCAGCCGACAAAACGAGAACACTGAAGCTTTCTTT. This gives the protein CASSRQNENTEAFF.